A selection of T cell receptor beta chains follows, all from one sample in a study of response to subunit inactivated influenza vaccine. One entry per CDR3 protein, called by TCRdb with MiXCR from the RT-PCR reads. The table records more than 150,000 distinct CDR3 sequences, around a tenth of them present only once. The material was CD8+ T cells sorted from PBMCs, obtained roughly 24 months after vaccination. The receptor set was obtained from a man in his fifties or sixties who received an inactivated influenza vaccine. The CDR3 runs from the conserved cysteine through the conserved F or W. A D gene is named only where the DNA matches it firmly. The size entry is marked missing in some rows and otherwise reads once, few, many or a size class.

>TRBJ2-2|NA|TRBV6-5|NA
CASSYSALETGELFF
TGTGCCAGCAGTTACTCAGCGTTGGAAACCGGGGAGCTGTTTTTT
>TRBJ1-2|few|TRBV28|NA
CASQLGINYGYTF
TGTGCCAGCCAACTCGGGATCAACTATGGCTACACCTTC
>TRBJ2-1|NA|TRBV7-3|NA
CASSLGGTGNEQFF
TGTGCCAGCAGCTTAGGCGGGACGGGGAATGAGCAGTTCTTC
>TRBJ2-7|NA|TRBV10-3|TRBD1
CAISERDRETTYEQYF
TGTGCCATCAGCGAGAGGGACAGGGAAACGACCTACGAGCAGTACTTC
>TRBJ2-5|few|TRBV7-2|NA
CASSLAPWGIQETQYF
TGTGCCAGCAGCTTAGCCCCCTGGGGGATCCAAGAGACCCAGTACTTC
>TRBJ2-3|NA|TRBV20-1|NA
CSAMRTKAPSVRPKDTQYF
TGCAGTGCTATGCGGACTAAAGCCCCTAGCGTAAGACCGAAAGATACGCAGTATTTT
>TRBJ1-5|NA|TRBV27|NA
CASRHLGNQPQHF
TGTGCCAGCAGACATCTGGGCAATCAGCCCCAGCATTTT
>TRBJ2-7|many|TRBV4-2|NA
CASSQVRDEFYEQYF
TGTGCCAGCAGCCAAGTCCGGGACGAGTTCTACGAGCAGTACTTC
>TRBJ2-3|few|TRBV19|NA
CASSAASTDTQYF
TGTGCCAGTAGTGCAGCTAGCACAGATACGCAGTATTTT
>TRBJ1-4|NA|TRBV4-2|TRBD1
CASSPVTGTNEKLFF
TGTGCCAGCAGCCCGGTGACAGGGACTAATGAAAAACTGTTTTTT
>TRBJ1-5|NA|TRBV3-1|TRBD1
CASSSSQGRVSNQPQHF
TGTGCCAGCAGCTCGTCACAGGGGAGAGTTAGCAATCAGCCCCAGCATTTT
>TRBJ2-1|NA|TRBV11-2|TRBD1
CASSHTGAHEQFF
TGTGCCAGCAGTCACACAGGGGCCCATGAGCAGTTCTTC
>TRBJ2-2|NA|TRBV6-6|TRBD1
CASSYTRRGQVGELFF
TGTGCCAGCAGTTACACCCGCAGGGGGCAGGTCGGGGAGCTGTTTTTT
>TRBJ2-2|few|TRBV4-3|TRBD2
CASSSGLADYTGELFF
TGCGCCAGCTCCTCGGGACTAGCGGATTACACCGGGGAGCTGTTTTTT
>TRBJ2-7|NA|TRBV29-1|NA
CSVVDSLSYEQYF
TGCAGCGTAGTAGACAGTCTCTCCTACGAGCAGTACTTC
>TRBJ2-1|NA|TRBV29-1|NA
CSVDGTSQNNEQFF
TGCAGCGTGGACGGGACGTCTCAAAACAATGAGCAGTTCTTC